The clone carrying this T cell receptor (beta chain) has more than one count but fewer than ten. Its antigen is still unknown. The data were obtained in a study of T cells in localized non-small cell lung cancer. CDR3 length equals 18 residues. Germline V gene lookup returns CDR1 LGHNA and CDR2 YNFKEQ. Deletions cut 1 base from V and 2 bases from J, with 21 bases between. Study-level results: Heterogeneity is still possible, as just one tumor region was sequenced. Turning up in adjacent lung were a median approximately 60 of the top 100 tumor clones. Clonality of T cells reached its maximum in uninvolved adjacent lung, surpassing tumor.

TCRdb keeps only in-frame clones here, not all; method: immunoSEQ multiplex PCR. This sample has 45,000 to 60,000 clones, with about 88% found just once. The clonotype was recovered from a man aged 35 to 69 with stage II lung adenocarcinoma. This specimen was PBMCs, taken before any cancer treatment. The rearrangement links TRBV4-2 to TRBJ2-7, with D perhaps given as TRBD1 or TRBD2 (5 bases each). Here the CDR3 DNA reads TGTGCCAGCAGCCAAGGGGACGGCTGGGGCGCGGCTCCCTACGAGCAGTACTTC. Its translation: CASSQGDGWGAAPYEQYF.